These 22 T cell receptor beta chains came from one sample sequenced in a study of cytomegalovirus exposure and HLA in healthy donors. It was with 60 Vbeta and 13 Jbeta primers that the PCR ran. Generated by immunoSEQ multiplex PCR, the TCRdb table keeps only in-frame clones and is missing some. The sample lists fewer than 250,000 clones; approximately 70% were seen once. The specimen sequenced was PBMCs. The receptors shown here come from a woman aged 30 to 39 in good health and CMV-seropositive.

The V gene is TRBV19, the J gene TRBJ1-2; TRBD1 matches at 8 bases. The CDR3 spans 15 residues. Germline V gene lookup returns CDR1 LNHDA and CDR2 SQIVND (reference sequence). V gave up 5 bases and J gave up 0 bases; unmatched junction bases: 5. DNA for the CDR3: TGTGCCAGTAGTCCCGGGACAGGAGCTAACTATGGCTACACCTTC. Its translation: CASSPGTGANYGYTF.

This chain links TRBV7-6 with TRBJ2-1; weak D call: TRBD2 (5 bases). The CDR3 has 14 amino acids. Trimming shortened V by 2 bases and J by 2 bases, and 7 bases separated the two germline ends. Per germline, CDR1 SGHVS and CDR2 FNYEAQ. The CDR3 region is CASSLTSAYNEQFF. In DNA form, the CDR3 reads TGTGCCAGCAGCTTAACTAGTGCCTACAATGAGCAGTTCTTC.

The V gene is TRBV15, the J gene TRBJ2-4; 10 positions match TRBD1. Germline CDR1 LNHNV, CDR2 YYDKDF (reference sequence). The CDR3 sequence is 12 residues long. Trimming cost V 6 bases and J 7 bases; bases outside gene matches: 0. CDR3 nucleotide sequence: TGTGCCACCAGGGACAGGGGGAACATTCAGTACTTC. This translates into CATRDRGNIQYF.

Only one count was recorded for this clone. This chain links TRBV27 with TRBJ1-4; D is ambiguous. There are 14 residues in the CDR3. Deletions cut 2 bases from V and 7 bases from J, with 11 bases between. The V gene's germline CDR1 is MNHEY and CDR2 SMNVEV (reference sequence). The CDR3 loop reads CASSLILASEKLFF. For the CDR3, the DNA is TGTGCCAGCAGTTTAATATTGGCCTCTGAAAAACTGTTTTTT.

The chain uses TRBV15 and TRBJ1-2, with unresolved D. Trimming pared 2 bases from V and 10 bases from J, leaving 14 bases between. CDR1 and CDR2 from the germline V gene are LNHNV and YYDKDF (reference sequence). The CDR3 covers 13 residues. This CDR3 is CATSRPPTALYTF. As DNA, the CDR3 is TGTGCCACCAGCAGACCACCGACTGCCCTCTACACCTTC.

This chain uses TRBV11-3 with TRBJ1-1; no reliable D call. Germline CDR1 and CDR2: SGHNT and YENEEA. The CDR3 spans 12 residues. The V end lost 3 bases, the J end lost 5 bases, and 7 bases lay between the germline ends. The CDR3 sequence is CASSFGGTEAFF. CDR3 nucleotide sequence: TGTGCCAGCAGCTTCGGAGGGACTGAAGCTTTCTTT.

V usage is TRBV28 and J usage is TRBJ1-1; perhaps TRBD1 as D (5 bases). The V gene lost 8 bases and the J gene lost 3 bases, with 13 bases spanning the gap. Germline V gene data show CDR1 as MDHEN and CDR2 as SYDVKM. There are 13 residues in the CDR3. The CDR3 loop reads CASRAGTYTEAFF. The CDR3 DNA reads as TGTGCCAGCCGGGCCGGGACTTACACTGAAGCTTTCTTT. The complete variable domain, with remaining parts taken from reference TRBV28 and TRBJ1-1, reads DVKVTQSSRYLVKRTGEKVFLECVQDMDHENMFWYRQDPGLGLRLIYFSYDVKMKEKGDIPEGYSVSREKKERFSLILESASTNQTSMYLCASRAGTYTEAFFGQGTRLTVV.

In regard to this clone: A read error may produce the germline difference seen at one junction end. The rearrangement uses TRBV7-9 and TRBJ2-5; 9 nucleotides agree with TRBD2. This CDR3 is 11 amino acids long. The germline V gene encodes CDR1 SEHNR and CDR2 FQNEAQ (reference sequence). CDR3 loop: CAGTSKETQYF. Here the CDR3 DNA reads TGCGCCGGGACTAGCAAAGAGACCCAGTACTTC.

V gene TRBV11-2 combines with J gene TRBJ2-2; the D gene is possibly TRBD2 (6 bases). Germline CDR1 SGHAT, CDR2 FQNNGV. The V end was cut by 0 bases, the J end by 7 bases, with 9 bases between. The CDR3 spans 14 residues. CDR3 sequence reads: CASSLETGGGELFF. Written as DNA, the CDR3 is TGTGCCAGCAGCTTAGAAACCGGGGGCGGGGAGCTGTTTTTT.

The chain combines TRBV28 with TRBJ1-2; 7 bases are a match to TRBD1. Germline V gene sequence: CDR1 MDHEN, CDR2 SYDVKM. Unmatched junction bases numbered 5, after V lost 4 bases and J lost 0 bases. The CDR3 extends over 15 amino acids. CDR3 in DNA: TGTGCCAGCAGTTCCACAGGGGATCCTAACTATGGCTACACCTTC. It codes for CASSSTGDPNYGYTF.

There are a few counts of this clone. V usage is TRBV12-1 and J usage is TRBJ2-1; the D segment call TRBD1 is taken from the table without a DNA check. TRBV12-1 is described as a pseudogene. There are 17 residues in the CDR3. DNA of the CDR3: TGTGCCAGCAGCTTTGGGGCCCGAACCAGCTCCTACAATGAGCAGTTCTTC. It yields the protein CASSFGARTSSYNEQFF.

This clone came up a few times. CDR3 loop: CASSFRQDRGRYNEQFF. For the CDR3, the DNA is TGTGCCAGCAGCTTTAGGCAGGACAGGGGCAGATACAATGAGCAGTTCTTC. V gene TRBV5-8 combines with J gene TRBJ2-1, with 9 nucleotides matching TRBD1. The V gene's germline CDR1 is SGHTS and CDR2 YDEGEE. The CDR3 runs 17 residues. V lost 2 bases to trimming and J lost 4 bases; unmatched junction nucleotides: 10.

This chain links TRBV11-3 with TRBJ1-3; D is possibly TRBD1 (5 bases). The ends were cut back, 5 bases at V and 4 bases at J, with 15 bases in the middle. The germline V gene encodes CDR1 SGHNT and CDR2 YENEEA. The CDR3 is 15 residues long. DNA for the CDR3: TGTGCCAGCAGCCCCGGGACTACACTCGGAAACACCATATATTTT. Residues: CASSPGTTLGNTIYF.

The chain joins TRBV19 to TRBJ2-1, with 10 bases lining up with TRBD2. Unmatched junction bases numbered 9, after V lost 5 bases and J lost 8 bases. Germline V CDR1 and CDR2: LNHDA, SQIVND (reference sequence). CDR3 size: 15 residues. The CDR3 nucleotides read TGTGCCAGTAGTGGAAAACTAGCGGGGTGGGATGAGCAGTTCTTC. As protein: CASSGKLAGWDEQFF.

The chain couples TRBV27 to TRBJ1-6, with 11 bases matching TRBD1. CDR3 length: 16 residues. CDR1 is MNHEY and CDR2 is SMNVEV in the germline V gene (reference sequence). The V and J ends lost 2 bases and 7 bases, in that order; junction bases with no gene match: 4. The CDR3 spells CASSLGRDRGNSPLHF. The CDR3 DNA sequence: TGTGCCAGCAGTTTAGGGCGGGACAGGGGGAATTCACCCCTCCACTTT.

The gene calls are TRBV12-2 and TRBJ1-2. TRBV12-2 is given as a pseudogene. CDR3 length equals 14 residues. The CDR3 sequence is CASRLMPLRYGYTF. The DNA of the CDR3 is TGTGCAAGTCGCTTAATGCCACTTAGATATGGCTACACCTTC.

The chain joins TRBV28 to TRBJ2-7; 9 bases match TRBD2. V lost 2 bases and J lost 2; bases outside the gene matches: 7. CDR1 is MDHEN and CDR2 is SYDVKM in the germline V gene. This CDR3 contains 16 residues. CDR3 bases: TGTGCCAGCAGTTTAGAAGGTAGCGGGAGAGCCTACGAGCAGTACTTC. It specifies CASSLEGSGRAYEQYF.

The chain joins TRBV4-1 to TRBJ1-4; 9 positions agree with TRBD1. Germline CDR1 MGHRA, CDR2 YSYEKL. The CDR3 extends over 15 amino acids. The V and J ends lost 3 bases and 8 bases, in that order; junction bases with no gene match: 7. CDR3 sequence reads: CASSHSQGAEEKLFF. CDR3 nucleotides: TGCGCCAGCAGCCATTCACAGGGGGCTGAAGAAAAACTGTTTTTT.

The chain is built from TRBV2 and TRBJ1-3; perhaps TRBD1 as D (5 bases). V dropped 2 bases and J dropped 5 bases, with 13 bases sitting between them. This CDR3 comprises 15 residues. The germline gives CDR1 SNHLY, CDR2 FYNNEI. The CDR3 is CASSELGGDRNTIYF. The CDR3 coding sequence is TGTGCCAGCAGTGAACTGGGGGGAGATAGAAACACCATATATTTT.

The chain links TRBV7-2 to TRBJ2-7, with TRBD2 identical over 12 bases. Unmatched junction bases numbered 8, after V lost 5 bases and J lost 3 bases. Germline V lookup: CDR1 SGHTA, CDR2 FQGNSA. This CDR3 spans 16 amino acids. The CDR3 coding sequence is TGTGCCAGCAGCCCCGGACTAGCGGGGTCATACTACGAGCAGTACTTC. Translating it yields CASSPGLAGSYYEQYF.

V usage is TRBV25-1 and J usage is TRBJ1-1; tentatively, D is TRBD1 (6 bases). V lost 9 bases, J lost 0 bases, and 17 bases lay in between. Germline-derived CDR1 and CDR2 are MGHDK and SYGVNS. CDR3 size: 15 residues. CDR3 amino acids: CASQGLGDMNTEAFF. The CDR3 DNA sequence: TGTGCCAGTCAGGGGTTAGGGGACATGAACACTGAAGCTTTCTTT.

This chain links TRBV6-5 with TRBJ1-4, with TRBD1 as a possible D gene (5 bases). The ends were cut back, 4 bases at V and 0 bases at J, with 12 bases in the middle. CDR3 length: 16 residues. CDR1 is MNHEY, CDR2 SVGAGI, per germline. The CDR3 DNA is TGTGCCAGCAGTTCCCGGACGGACACAACTAATGAAAAACTGTTTTTT. Translation: CASSSRTDTTNEKLFF.